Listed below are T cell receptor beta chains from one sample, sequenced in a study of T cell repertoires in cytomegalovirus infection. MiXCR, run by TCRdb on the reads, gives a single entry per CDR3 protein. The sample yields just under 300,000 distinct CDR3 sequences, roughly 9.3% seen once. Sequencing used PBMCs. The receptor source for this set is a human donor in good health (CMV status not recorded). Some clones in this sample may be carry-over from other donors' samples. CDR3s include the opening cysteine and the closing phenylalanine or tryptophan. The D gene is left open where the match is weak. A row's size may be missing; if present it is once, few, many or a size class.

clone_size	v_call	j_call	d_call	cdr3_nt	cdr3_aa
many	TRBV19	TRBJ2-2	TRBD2	TGTGCCAGCAGGACTAGCGGGGCCACCGGGGAGCTGTTTTTT	CASRTSGATGELFF
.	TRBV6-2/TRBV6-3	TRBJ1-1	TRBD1	TGTGCCAGCAGTTCGCAGGGGGCCCCGGGGAACACTGAAGCTTTCTTT	CASSSQGAPGNTEAFF
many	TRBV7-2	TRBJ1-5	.	TGTGCCAGCAGCTTAGCGCACGGGGGCGGCAATCAGCCCCAGCATTTT	CASSLAHGGGNQPQHF
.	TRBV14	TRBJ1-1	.	TGTGCCAGCAGACTCGCCACTGAAGCTTTCTTT	CASRLATEAFF
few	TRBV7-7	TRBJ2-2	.	TGTGCTAGCAGCCCACGGAGTCGGGCGAACACCGGGGAGCTGTTTTTT	CASSPRSRANTGELFF
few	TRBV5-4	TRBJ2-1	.	TGTGCCAGCAGCGTCCAGGGCAATGAGCAGTTCTTC	CASSVQGNEQFF
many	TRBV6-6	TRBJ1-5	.	TGTGCCAGCAGTTCGCCGACAGGTCGAGTTCAGCCCCAGCATTTT	CASSSPTGRVQPQHF
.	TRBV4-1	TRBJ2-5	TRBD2	TGTGCCAGCAGCCAAGAGGGCCAGCGGGGGGTTCTCCAAGAGACCCAGTACTTC	CASSQEGQRGVLQETQYF
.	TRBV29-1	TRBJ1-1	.	TGCAGCGGCGGAGAGGGGTTAGCTTTCTTT	CSGGEGLAFF
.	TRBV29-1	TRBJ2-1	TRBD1	TGCAGCGTTGAAGGGGAAGGGACAGCCACCTACAATGAGCAGTTCTTC	CSVEGEGTATYNEQFF
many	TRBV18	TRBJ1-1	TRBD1	TGTGCCAGCTCACCACCGGGACAGGGAAGAACTGAAGCTTTCTTT	CASSPPGQGRTEAFF
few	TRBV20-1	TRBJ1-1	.	TGCAGTGCTATATACGGGAATTTTTGGGCTTTCTTT	CSAIYGNFWAFF
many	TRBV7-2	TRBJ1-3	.	TGTGCCAGCAGCTTAGCTACAGGGTTAACCTCTGGAAACACCATATATTTT	CASSLATGLTSGNTIYF
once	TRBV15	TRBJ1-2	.	TGTGCCACCAGCAGGACTCCTAATCCCGGGACGGGAGGCTATGGCTACACCTTC	CATSRTPNPGTGGYGYTF
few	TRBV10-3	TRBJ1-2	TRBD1	TGTGCCATCAGTGATACAGGGGTACGCTTGGCTAACTATGGCTACACCTTC	CAISDTGVRLANYGYTF
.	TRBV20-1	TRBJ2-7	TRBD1	TGCAGTGCAGGGGGACAGGACTCCTACGAGCAGTACTTC	CSAGGQDSYEQYF
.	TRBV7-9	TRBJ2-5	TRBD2	TGTGCCAGCAGCCCCCAGGAGCGGGGGCTGGAGACCCAGTACTTC	CASSPQERGLETQYF
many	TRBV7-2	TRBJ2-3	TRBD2	TGTGCCAGCAGCTCCCCTAGCGGGTCCGTCGATACGCAGTATTTT	CASSSPSGSVDTQYF
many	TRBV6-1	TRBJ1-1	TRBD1	TGTGCCAGCAGCACGGACAGGGCGGGAGTCCCTGAAGCTTTCTTT	CASSTDRAGVPEAFF
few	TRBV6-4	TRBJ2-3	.	TGTGCCAGCAGTGACTTGCCGGGTATTAGCACAGATACGCAGTATTTT	CASSDLPGISTDTQYF
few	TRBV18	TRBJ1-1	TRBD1	TGTGCCAGCTCACCACAACAGGGGATTGTGGACACTGAAGCTTTCTTT	CASSPQQGIVDTEAFF
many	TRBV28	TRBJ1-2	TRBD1	TGTGCCAGCAAGGACAGGGAGTTCGATGGCTACACCTTC	CASKDREFDGYTF
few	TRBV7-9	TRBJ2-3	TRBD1	TGTGCCAGCAGCGGACCGGGACAGGGGGAGTCCACAGATACGCAGTATTTT	CASSGPGQGESTDTQYF
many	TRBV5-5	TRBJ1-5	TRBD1	TGTGCCAGCAGCGTGGACAGGGCTCAGCCCCAGCATTTT	CASSVDRAQPQHF
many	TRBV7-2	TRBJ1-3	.	TGTGCCAGCAGCTCTACTGGAAACACCATATATTTT	CASSSTGNTIYF
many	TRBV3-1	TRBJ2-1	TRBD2	TGTGCCAGCAGCCCCTCGCGGGGGGGTTACAATGAGCAGTTCTTC	CASSPSRGGYNEQFF
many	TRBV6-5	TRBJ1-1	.	TGTGCCAGCAGCCGCGGGGCCTACATGAACACTGAAGCTTTCTTT	CASSRGAYMNTEAFF
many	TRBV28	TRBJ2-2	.	TGTGCCAGCAGTTTTAGGGGTGGTCGGGGCACCGGGGAGCTGTTTTTT	CASSFRGGRGTGELFF
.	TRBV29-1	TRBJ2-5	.	TGCAGCGTTGTGTTACAGGGCAAAGAGACCCAGTACTTC	CSVVLQGKETQYF
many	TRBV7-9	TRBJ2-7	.	TGTGCCAGCAGCCCCGGGACGCACAGGGACGAGCAGTACTTC	CASSPGTHRDEQYF
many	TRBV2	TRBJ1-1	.	TGTGCCAGCAGACCAGGTTACACTGAAGCTTTCTTT	CASRPGYTEAFF